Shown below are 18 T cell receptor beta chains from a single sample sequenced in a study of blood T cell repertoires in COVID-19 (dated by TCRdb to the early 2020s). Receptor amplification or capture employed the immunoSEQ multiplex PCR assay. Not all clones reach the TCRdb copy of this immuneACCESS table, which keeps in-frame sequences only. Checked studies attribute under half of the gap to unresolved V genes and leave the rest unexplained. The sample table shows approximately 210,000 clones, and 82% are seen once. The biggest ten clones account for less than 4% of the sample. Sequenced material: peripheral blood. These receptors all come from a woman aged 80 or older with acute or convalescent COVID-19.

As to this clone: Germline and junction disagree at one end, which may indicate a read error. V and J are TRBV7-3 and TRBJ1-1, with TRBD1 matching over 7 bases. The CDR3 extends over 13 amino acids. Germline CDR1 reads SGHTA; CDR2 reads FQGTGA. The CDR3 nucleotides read TGTGCCAGCAGCGGCAACACCGGGACAGCCCAATACTTT. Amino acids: CASSGNTGTAQYF.

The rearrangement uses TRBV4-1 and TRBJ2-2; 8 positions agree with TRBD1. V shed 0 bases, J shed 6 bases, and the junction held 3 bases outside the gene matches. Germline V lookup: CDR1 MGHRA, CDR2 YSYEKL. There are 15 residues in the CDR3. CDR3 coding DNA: TGCGCCAGCAGCCAAGACCAGGGGGCTCCCGGGGAGCTGTTTTTT. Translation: CASSQDQGAPGELFF.

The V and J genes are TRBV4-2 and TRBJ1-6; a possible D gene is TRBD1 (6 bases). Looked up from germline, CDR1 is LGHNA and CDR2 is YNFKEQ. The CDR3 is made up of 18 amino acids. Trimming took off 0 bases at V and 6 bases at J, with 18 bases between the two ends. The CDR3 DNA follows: TGTGCCAGCAGCCAAGAGGTGACCCCAGGGGTATCTAATTCACCCCTCCACTTT. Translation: CASSQEVTPGVSNSPLHF.

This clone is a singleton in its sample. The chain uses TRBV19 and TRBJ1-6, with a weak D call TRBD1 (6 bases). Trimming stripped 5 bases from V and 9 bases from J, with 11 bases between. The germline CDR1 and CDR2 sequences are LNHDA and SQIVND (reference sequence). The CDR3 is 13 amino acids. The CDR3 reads CASSPRRGSPLHF. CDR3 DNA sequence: TGTGCCAGTAGTCCCCGCAGGGGTTCACCCCTCCACTTT.

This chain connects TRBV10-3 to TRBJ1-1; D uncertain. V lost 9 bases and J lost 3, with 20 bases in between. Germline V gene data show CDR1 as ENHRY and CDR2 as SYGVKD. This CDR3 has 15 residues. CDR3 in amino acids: CAIRSGVERDTEAFF. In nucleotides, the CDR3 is TGTGCCATTCGAAGCGGGGTGGAGAGAGACACTGAAGCTTTCTTT.

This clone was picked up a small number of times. CDR3 DNA: TGTGCCAGCAGCCAAGGGCTTTTCTATGGCTACACCTTC. Its translation: CASSQGLFYGYTF. The J gene is TRBJ1-2, the V gene TRBV14; D unresolved. The V gene lost 1 base and the J gene lost 4 bases, with 7 bases spanning the gap. Per the germline V gene, CDR1 is SGHDN and CDR2 is FVKESK. This CDR3 is built from 13 residues.

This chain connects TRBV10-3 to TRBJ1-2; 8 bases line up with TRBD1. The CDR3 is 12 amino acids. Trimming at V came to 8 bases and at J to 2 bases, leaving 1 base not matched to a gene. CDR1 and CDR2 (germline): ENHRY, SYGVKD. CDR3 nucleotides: TGTGCCATCCGGACAGGGAACTATGGCTACACCTTC. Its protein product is CAIRTGNYGYTF.

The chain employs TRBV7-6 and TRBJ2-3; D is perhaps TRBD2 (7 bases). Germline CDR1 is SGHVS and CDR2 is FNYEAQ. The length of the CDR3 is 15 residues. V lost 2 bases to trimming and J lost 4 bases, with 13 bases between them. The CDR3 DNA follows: TGTGCCAGCAGCTTATGGGGGGGCCGAGCAGATACGCAGTATTTT. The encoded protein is CASSLWGGRADTQYF.

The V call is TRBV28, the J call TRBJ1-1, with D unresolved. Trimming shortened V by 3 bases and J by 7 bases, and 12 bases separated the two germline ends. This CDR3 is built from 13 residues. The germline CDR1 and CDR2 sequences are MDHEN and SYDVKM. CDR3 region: CASSFLTRLEAFF. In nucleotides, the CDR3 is TGTGCCAGCAGTTTTTTGACGAGGCTTGAAGCTTTCTTT.

The CDR3 DNA sequence: TGCGCCAGCAGCTCTTCAGATCGGCGGTACGAGCAGTACTTC. This codes for CASSSSDRRYEQYF. The chain recombines TRBV5-1 with TRBJ2-7; D gene unclear. The V end was cut by 3 bases, the J end by 4 bases, with 14 bases between. Germline V CDR1 and CDR2: SGHRS, YFSETQ. The CDR3 is 14 amino acids.

CDR3 in DNA: TGCGCCAGCAGTCCCGACAGGGTAAATGAAAAACTGTTTTTT. This sequence encodes CASSPDRVNEKLFF. The chain couples TRBV5-1 to TRBJ1-4, with TRBD1 matching over 7 bases. J was trimmed by 5 bases and V by 5 bases; bases with no gene match: 6. Germline CDR1 and CDR2: SGHRS and YFSETQ. The CDR3 length is 14 residues.

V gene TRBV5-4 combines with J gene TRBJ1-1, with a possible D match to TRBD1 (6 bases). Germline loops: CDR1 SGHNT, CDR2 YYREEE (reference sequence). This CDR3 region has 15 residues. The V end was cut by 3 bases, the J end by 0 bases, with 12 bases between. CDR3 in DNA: TGTGCCAGCAGCTCATACAGGGAGATGAACACTGAAGCTTTCTTT. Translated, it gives CASSSYREMNTEAFF.

The CDR3 loop is CASSLVPAGGSDTQYF. The CDR3 nucleotides are TGTGCCAGCAGCTTAGTCCCAGCGGGGGGGTCAGATACGCAGTATTTT. This chain joins TRBV7-9 and TRBJ2-3, with 10 bases lining up with TRBD2. V lost 1 base, J lost 4 bases, and 5 bases stayed unmatched. The CDR3 consists of 16 residues. Germline CDR1 is SEHNR and CDR2 is FQNEAQ (reference sequence). The whole variable domain, remainder taken from reference TRBV7-9 and TRBJ2-3, is DTGVSQNPRHKITKRGQNVTFRCDPISEHNRLYWYRQTLGQGPEFLTYFQNEAQLEKSRLLSDRFSAERPKGSFSTLEIQRTEQGDSAMYLCASSLVPAGGSDTQYFGPGTRLTVL.

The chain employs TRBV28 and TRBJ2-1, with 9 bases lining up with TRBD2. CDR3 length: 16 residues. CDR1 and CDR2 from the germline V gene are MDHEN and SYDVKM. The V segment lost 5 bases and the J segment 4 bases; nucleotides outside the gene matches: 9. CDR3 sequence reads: CASSNLRAGGYNEQFF. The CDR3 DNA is TGTGCCAGCAGTAACCTTCGAGCGGGGGGTTACAATGAGCAGTTCTTC.

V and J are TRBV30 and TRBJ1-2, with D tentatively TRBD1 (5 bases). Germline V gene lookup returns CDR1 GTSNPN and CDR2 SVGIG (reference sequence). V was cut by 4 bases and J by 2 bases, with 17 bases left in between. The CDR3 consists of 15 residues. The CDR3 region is CAWNPPGRGNYGYTF. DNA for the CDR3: TGTGCCTGGAATCCTCCCGGACGGGGGAACTATGGCTACACCTTC. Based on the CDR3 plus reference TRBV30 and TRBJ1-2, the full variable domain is SQTIHQWPATLVQPVGSPLSLECTVEGTSNPNLYWYRQAAGRGLQLLFYSVGIGQISSEVPQNLSASRPQDRQFILSSKKLLLSDSGFYLCAWNPPGRGNYGYTFGSGTRLTVV.

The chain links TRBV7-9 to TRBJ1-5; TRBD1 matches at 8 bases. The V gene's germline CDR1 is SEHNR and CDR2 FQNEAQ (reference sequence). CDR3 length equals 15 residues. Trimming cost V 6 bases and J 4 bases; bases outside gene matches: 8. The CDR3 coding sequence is TGTGCCAGCAGTTCGCAGGGGGCTCGGAATCAGCCCCAGCATTTT. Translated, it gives CASSSQGARNQPQHF.

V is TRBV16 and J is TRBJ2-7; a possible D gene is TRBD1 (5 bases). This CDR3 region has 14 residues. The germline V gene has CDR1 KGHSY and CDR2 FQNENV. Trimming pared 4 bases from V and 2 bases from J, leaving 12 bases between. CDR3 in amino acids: CASSLSPGTYEQYF. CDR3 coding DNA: TGTGCCAGCAGCCTCTCCCCAGGGACCTACGAGCAGTACTTC. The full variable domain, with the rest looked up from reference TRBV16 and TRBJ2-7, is GEEVAQTPKHLVRGEGQKAKLYCAPIKGHSYVFWYQQVLKNEFKFLISFQNENVFDETGMPKERFSAKCLPNSPCSLEIQATKLEDSAVYFCASSLSPGTYEQYFGPGTRLTVT.

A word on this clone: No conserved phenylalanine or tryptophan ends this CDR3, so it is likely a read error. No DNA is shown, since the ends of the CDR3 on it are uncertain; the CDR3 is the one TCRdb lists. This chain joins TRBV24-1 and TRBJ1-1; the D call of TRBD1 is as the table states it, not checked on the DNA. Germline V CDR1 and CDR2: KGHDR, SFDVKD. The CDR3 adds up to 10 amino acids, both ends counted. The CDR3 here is CATSCTGRIL.